Each of the 20 T cell receptor beta chains below was sequenced from the same sample in a study of T cells in Graves' hyperthyroidism and ophthalmopathy. Amplification of TCR beta CDR3 regions used RNA as the template. Using the HTBI primer set, a first-round RT-PCR was run on the TCR CDR3. MiXCR, applied by TCRdb to the multiplex PCR reads, yields one record per CDR3 protein. In the table there are 300,000 or so distinct CDR3 sequences, approximately 16% of which are singletons. Sequenced: blood. The source is a man younger than 45 with Graves' hyperthyroidism.

This clonotype was counted many times. J is TRBJ2-1 and V is TRBV3-1, with a weak D call TRBD2 (5 bases). This CDR3 contains 15 residues. Germline V lookup: CDR1 LGHDT, CDR2 YNNKEL (reference sequence). V was shortened by 4 bases and J by 2 bases, with 12 bases between the two germline ends. CDR3 in DNA: TGTGCCAGCAGCCCTGGACTGCCCCCCTACAATGAGCAGTTCTTC. Protein product: CASSPGLPPYNEQFF.

This clonotype has at least ten counts. The J gene is TRBJ2-5, the V gene TRBV24-1; 9 nucleotides match TRBD1. Trimming removed 7 bases from V and 2 bases from J; junction bases left unmatched: 10. The CDR3 contains 16 residues. The germline V gene encodes CDR1 KGHDR and CDR2 SFDVKD. In DNA form, the CDR3 reads TGTGCCACCAGCGCTCCGGGTGGGACAGGGCAAGAGACCCAGTACTTC. It specifies CATSAPGGTGQETQYF.

This clonotype was detected many times. The rearrangement joins TRBV27 to TRBJ2-1, with 10 positions matching TRBD1. Germline V gives CDR1 MNHEY, CDR2 SMNVEV (reference sequence). The CDR3 runs to 15 residues. With 3 bases clipped from V and 7 bases from J, the junction kept 6 bases outside the gene matches. As DNA, the CDR3 is TGTGCCAGCAGTTTGTGGGACAGGGGCTCGAATGAGCAGTTCTTC. Translated, it gives CASSLWDRGSNEQFF.

This clonotype was seen a few times. The chain employs TRBV12-3 or TRBV12-4 and TRBJ2-2; no definite D call. The CDR3 runs to 15 residues. V was clipped by 6 bases and J by 1 base, with 12 bases between them. This CDR3 reads CASSSSSGNTGELFF. The CDR3 DNA sequence: TGTGCCAGCAGCTCATCTTCGGGGAACACCGGGGAGCTGTTTTTT.

The sample holds many counts of this clonotype. The chain has TRBV28 and TRBJ1-2; unclear D gene. The CDR3 totals 14 residues. Germline lookup yields CDR1 MDHEN and CDR2 SYDVKM. Deletions cut 9 bases from V and 2 bases from J, with 16 bases between. Here the CDR3 reads CARGRETGNYGYTF. Written as DNA, the CDR3 is TGTGCCAGAGGAAGGGAAACTGGGAACTATGGCTACACCTTC.

In this sample, this clonotype turned up many times. The J gene is TRBJ2-1, the V gene TRBV24-1; the match to TRBD2 covers 8 bases. Trimming at V came to 4 bases and at J to 5 bases, leaving 9 bases not matched to a gene. The CDR3 has 16 residues. Germline CDR1 reads KGHDR; CDR2 reads SFDVKD. The CDR3 sequence: CATSDPRRGEDNEQFF. In nucleotides, the CDR3 is TGTGCCACCAGTGACCCCAGGCGGGGGGAAGACAATGAGCAGTTCTTC.

The J gene is TRBJ2-1, the V gene TRBV19, with D uncertain. The CDR3 has 13 residues. From germline, CDR1 is LNHDA and CDR2 SQIVND (reference sequence). Trimming removed 2 bases from V and 3 bases from J, with 5 bases in between. CDR3 bases: TGTGCCAGTAGTATACAGCTCTACAATGAGCAGTTCTTC. This codes for CASSIQLYNEQFF.

This chain uses TRBV4-1 with TRBJ1-4; 7 bases line up with TRBD1. The CDR3 length is 18 residues. Germline V gene data show CDR1 as MGHRA and CDR2 as YSYEKL. V dropped 1 base and J dropped 7; count of bases not matched to a gene: 15. CDR3 sequence reads: CASSQVVGGTRLSEKLFF. DNA of the CDR3: TGCGCCAGCAGCCAAGTGGTAGGGGGCACGCGGTTAAGTGAAAAACTGTTTTTT.

A word on this clonotype: Since a much larger clone is just one base distant, this may be a read error. The chain couples TRBV2 to TRBJ1-4, with 11 bases matching TRBD1. This CDR3 spans 14 amino acids. V lost 8 bases to trimming and J lost 12 bases; unmatched junction nucleotides: 11. From germline, CDR1 is SNHLY and CDR2 FYNNEI. CDR3 in amino acids: CASSRTGGAEELFF. The CDR3 DNA reads as TGTGCCAGCTCAAGGACAGGGGGCGCAGAAGAACTGTTTTTT.

This chain uses TRBV11-3 with TRBJ2-3; TRBD2 matches at 9 bases. This CDR3 is built from 16 residues. V shed 5 bases, J shed 4 bases, and the junction held 10 bases outside the gene matches. The germline CDR1 and CDR2 sequences are SGHNT and YENEEA. The CDR3 sequence is CASSLTGGRGSDTQYF. DNA for the CDR3: TGTGCCAGCAGCCTAACGGGCGGGAGGGGGTCAGATACGCAGTATTTT. The entire variable domain, with the rest obtained from reference TRBV11-3 and TRBJ2-3, is as follows: EAGVVQSPRYKIIEKKQPVAFWCNPISGHNTLYWYLQNLGQGPELLIRYENEEAVDDSQLPKDRFSAERLKGVDSTLKIQPAELGDSAVYLCASSLTGGRGSDTQYFGPGTRLTVL.

The chain links TRBV20-1 to TRBJ2-7, with TRBD1 as a possible D gene (7 bases). The V gene's germline CDR1 is DFQATT and CDR2 SNEGSKA (reference sequence). Trimming shortened V by 4 bases and J by 0 bases, and 28 bases separated the two germline ends. This CDR3 comprises 19 residues. The CDR3 spells CSATTGTAKRRGVSYEQYF. The CDR3 DNA sequence: TGCAGTGCTACGACCGGGACAGCAAAGAGAAGGGGGGTCTCCTACGAGCAGTACTTC.

The chain links TRBV6-1 to TRBJ1-4; D unresolved. CDR1 is MNHNS and CDR2 is SASEGT in the germline V gene. V was trimmed by 8 bases and J by 8 bases, leaving 9 bases between them. This CDR3 comprises 11 residues. The DNA for the CDR3 is TGTGCCAGCCTCTTGAAGGAAAAACTGTTTTTT. This translates into CASLLKEKLFF.

This clonotype was detected many times. The chain employs TRBV30 and TRBJ2-1; D call uncertain. The V end lost 4 bases, the J end lost 6 bases, and 13 bases lay between the germline ends. Germline loops: CDR1 GTSNPN, CDR2 SVGIG (reference sequence). The length of the CDR3 is 13 residues. DNA of the CDR3: TGTGCCTGGACGGAAGACCAGTTCAATGAGCAGTTCTTC. This translates into CAWTEDQFNEQFF.

This clonotype was picked up many times. The J gene is TRBJ2-7, the V gene TRBV18; D is unclear. The CDR3 consists of 12 residues. The V and J ends lost 3 bases and 5 bases respectively, with 8 bases between them. Germline V gene sequence: CDR1 KGHSH, CDR2 LQKENI. The CDR3 protein is CASSPEVDEQYF. CDR3 in DNA: TGTGCCAGCTCACCGGAAGTTGACGAGCAGTACTTC.

This clonotype was recorded a few times. V is TRBV25-1 and J is TRBJ1-1, with a tentative D call TRBD1 (5 bases). The V and J ends lost 2 bases and 10 bases respectively, with 14 bases between them. Germline V gives CDR1 MGHDK, CDR2 SYGVNS. The CDR3 is 13 amino acids. The CDR3 region has the DNA TGTGCCAGCAGTGAAGGGGGGACTGGGGGAGCTTTCTTT. This translates into CASSEGGTGGAFF.

The sample holds many counts of this clonotype. The rearrangement links TRBV20-1 to TRBJ2-1, with 14 bases fitting TRBD2. Germline values: CDR1 DFQATT, CDR2 SNEGSKA (reference sequence). The V segment lost 2 bases and the J segment 2 bases; nucleotides outside the gene matches: 5. The length of the CDR3 is 17 residues. The CDR3 loop is CSARPPGLAGAYNEQFF. CDR3 nucleotides: TGCAGTGCTAGACCCCCGGGACTAGCGGGAGCCTACAATGAGCAGTTCTTC.

This clonotype was found many times. This chain connects TRBV28 to TRBJ1-5; D might be TRBD1 (5 bases). Germline V gene data show CDR1 as MDHEN and CDR2 as SYDVKM. The CDR3 is 14 amino acids. V was trimmed by 3 bases and J by 2 bases, leaving 8 bases between them. CDR3 sequence (DNA): TGTGCCAGCAGTTTTGCGGGGGGCAATCAGCCCCAGCATTTT. This sequence encodes CASSFAGGNQPQHF.

Ten or more counts support this clonotype. The rearrangement joins TRBV11-2 to TRBJ1-1; maybe TRBD1 (5 bases). V lost 6 bases to trimming and J lost 4 bases, with 18 bases between them. CDR1 and CDR2 from the germline V gene are SGHAT and FQNNGV. The CDR3 is 15 residues long. CDR3 region: CASSLPGGVGTEAFF. The CDR3 bases are TGTGCCAGCAGTCTCCCGGGGGGTGTGGGCACTGAAGCTTTCTTT. Drawing the rest from reference TRBV11-2 and TRBJ1-1, the complete variable domain is EAGVAQSPRYKIIEKRQSVAFWCNPISGHATLYWYQQILGQGPKLLIQFQNNGVVDDSQLPKDRFSAERLKGVDSTLKIQPAKLEDSAVYLCASSLPGGVGTEAFFGQGTRLTVV.

V usage is TRBV10-3 and J usage is TRBJ2-3; 7 bases align to TRBD2. Germline CDR1 ENHRY, CDR2 SYGVKD. The ends lost 4 bases at V and 0 bases at J; junction bases unmatched: 1. The CDR3 runs 14 residues. The CDR3 bases are TGTGCCATCAGTGGGCGGGAGAGCACAGATACGCAGTATTTT. As protein: CAISGRESTDTQYF.

The genes are TRBV6-5 and TRBJ2-1; possibly TRBD2 for D (6 bases). Germline V gives CDR1 MNHEY, CDR2 SVGAGI. There are 17 residues in the CDR3. The V end lost 0 bases, the J end lost 0 bases, and 12 bases lay between the germline ends. CDR3 amino acids: CASSYSIAENSYNEQFF. The CDR3 coding sequence is TGTGCCAGCAGTTACTCGATAGCGGAGAACTCCTACAATGAGCAGTTCTTC.